These 19 T cell receptor beta chains originate from one sample sequenced in a study of identical twins. From the 5' RACE reads, TCRdb called clonotypes with MiXCR, one entry per CDR3 protein. The table lists approximately 630,000 distinct CDR3 sequences, around 7.5% of them singletons. The sample also formed part of further work on yellow fever vaccine responses in identical twins.

Sequencing input: PBMCs. These receptors all stem from a woman between 18 and 29 years old in good health.

This clonotype was found a few times. V and J are TRBV2 and TRBJ2-1; either TRBD1 or TRBD2 may supply D (5 bases each). There are 18 residues in the CDR3. The germline V gene has CDR1 SNHLY and CDR2 FYNNEI. V was trimmed by 6 bases and J by 1 base, leaving 22 bases between them. Written as DNA, the CDR3 is TGTGCCAGCAGAGCCGGGACCGCCGCTAAGTTATCCTACAATGAGCAGTTCTTC. Amino acid sequence: CASRAGTAAKLSYNEQFF. Based on the CDR3 plus reference TRBV2 and TRBJ2-1, the full variable domain is EPEVTQTPSHQVTQMGQEVILRCVPISNHLYFYWYRQILGQKVEFLVSFYNNEISEKSEIFDDQFSVERPDGSNFTLKIRSTKLEDSAMYFCASRAGTAAKLSYNEQFFGPGTRLTVL.

The CDR3 spells CASSRDTETSGVKNIQYF. The DNA for the CDR3 is TGTGCCAGCAGTCGGGATACGGAGACTAGCGGGGTTAAAAACATTCAGTACTTC. The V and J genes are TRBV28 and TRBJ2-4, with 11 bases aligning to TRBD2. This CDR3 comprises 18 residues. V shed 5 bases and J 4 bases; nucleotides not matched to a gene: 13. Germline CDR1 and CDR2: MDHEN and SYDVKM.

V usage is TRBV3-1 and J usage is TRBJ1-4, with 7 bases fitting TRBD1. The CDR3 runs 16 residues. Per the germline V gene, CDR1 is LGHDT and CDR2 is YNNKEL (reference sequence). J gave up 9 bases and V 0 bases, and 10 bases lay outside the gene matches. The CDR3 DNA reads TGTGCCAGCAGCCAAGACCCCGGGACAGCGGGACAAAAACTGTTTTTT. Translating gives CASSQDPGTAGQKLFF. The entire variable domain, with the rest obtained from reference TRBV3-1 and TRBJ1-4, is as follows: DTAVSQTPKYLVTQMGNDKSIKCEQNLGHDTMYWYKQDSKKFLKIMFSYNNKELIINETVPNRFSPKSPDKAHLNLHINSLELGDSAVYFCASSQDPGTAGQKLFFGSGTQLSVL.

The rearrangement uses TRBV29-1 and TRBJ1-1; D unresolved. In germline, CDR1 is SQVTM, CDR2 ANQGSEA. V lost 3 bases and J lost 6, with 26 bases in between. This CDR3 contains 17 residues. The CDR3 loop is CSVEAGGRSLSTAEAFF. The CDR3 DNA sequence: TGCAGCGTTGAGGCGGGCGGCCGCTCTCTGAGCACGGCTGAAGCTTTCTTT.

This clonotype is a singleton in its sample. The chain joins TRBV7-9 to TRBJ2-5; the match to TRBD1 covers 8 bases. CDR3 length: 14 amino acids. Per the germline V gene, CDR1 is SEHNR and CDR2 is FQNEAQ (reference sequence). Germline trimming cut 5 bases from V and 5 bases from J; bases unmatched to any gene: 7. CDR3 DNA: TGTGCCAGCAGCAAACGGACAGGGTCGGAGACCCAGTACTTC. This sequence encodes CASSKRTGSETQYF.

This clonotype came up a few times. This rearrangement joins TRBV5-8 to TRBJ1-2; no firm D call. V lost 0 bases to trimming and J lost 5 bases, with 11 bases between them. Germline CDR1 is SGHTS and CDR2 is YDEGEE. The CDR3 is 14 amino acids. The CDR3 here is CASSLGAGAYGYTF. The CDR3 DNA sequence: TGTGCCAGCAGCTTGGGGGCAGGTGCATATGGCTACACCTTC.

This clonotype was counted ten times or more. The chain uses TRBV28 and TRBJ1-4, with TRBD1 matching 7 bases. The germline V gene encodes CDR1 MDHEN and CDR2 SYDVKM. J was trimmed by 8 bases and V by 2 bases; bases with no gene match: 8. This CDR3 has 15 residues. CDR3 sequence (DNA): TGTGCCAGCAGTTTAATTATACAGGGGACAGAAAAACTGTTTTTT. Residues: CASSLIIQGTEKLFF.

The gene calls are TRBV7-8 and TRBJ1-1; tentative D call: TRBD1 (5 bases). The V gene's germline CDR1 is SGHVS and CDR2 FQNEAQ. The V and J ends lost 2 bases and 3 bases respectively, with 13 bases between them. The length of the CDR3 is 15 residues. The CDR3, as DNA: TGTGCCAGCAGCTTAATCGGGCGAGGGGACACTGAAGCTTTCTTT. Amino acid sequence: CASSLIGRGDTEAFF.

The genes are TRBV25-1 and TRBJ1-2, with D perhaps TRBD1 (6 bases). Deletions cut 0 bases from V and 8 bases from J, with 13 bases between. Germline assignment: CDR1 MGHDK and CDR2 SYGVNS. CDR3 length equals 14 residues. In DNA form, the CDR3 reads TGTGCCAGCAGTGAATATTACAGGGCCAACGGCTACACCTTC. Residues: CASSEYYRANGYTF.

This clonotype has at least ten counts. The rearrangement joins TRBV6-1 to TRBJ2-7; possibly TRBD1 for D (6 bases). Germline-derived CDR1 and CDR2 are MNHNS and SASEGT. The CDR3 consists of 14 residues. Between the trimmed V and J ends, which lost 6 bases and 3 bases, there was a span of 15 bases. The CDR3 spells CASSGYGQFYEQYV. CDR3 coding DNA: TGTGCCAGCAGCGGATACGGACAGTTCTACGAGCAGTACGTC.

This chain connects TRBV7-9 to TRBJ2-1, with 9 bases fitting TRBD2. The V gene end was trimmed by 5 bases and the J gene end by 4 bases; junction bases not matched to a gene: 9. Germline loops: CDR1 SEHNR, CDR2 FQNEAQ (reference sequence). The length of the CDR3 is 16 residues. CDR3 nucleotides: TGTGCCAGCAGCCTCGGACTAGCGCTTTCTTACAATGAGCAGTTCTTC. Protein sequence: CASSLGLALSYNEQFF.

There are many counts of this clonotype. The V call is TRBV7-3, the J call TRBJ1-3; unclear D gene. V lost 1 base and J 4 bases, leaving 8 bases between the germline ends. The germline V gene encodes CDR1 SGHTA and CDR2 FQGTGA. The CDR3 covers 14 residues. CDR3 DNA: TGTGCCAGCAGCTTAAGCGGCCAGGGAAACACCATATATTTT. Translating it yields CASSLSGQGNTIYF.

In this sample, this clonotype turned up a few times. The rearrangement joins TRBV20-1 to TRBJ2-5; 12 positions match TRBD2. V shed 5 bases and J 5 bases; nucleotides not matched to a gene: 21. The CDR3 spans 19 residues. Germline V lookup: CDR1 DFQATT, CDR2 SNEGSKA (reference sequence). The CDR3 DNA is TGCAGTGCTTGGACGGGGGCACAGACTAGCGGGAGAAGCTCCGAGACCCAGTACTTC. It is translated as CSAWTGAQTSGRSSETQYF.

This clonotype was recorded many times. The V gene is TRBV4-1, the J gene TRBJ2-1; 9 bases are shared with TRBD2. Germline trimming cut 0 bases from V and 8 bases from J; bases unmatched to any gene: 5. Germline CDR1 is MGHRA and CDR2 is YSYEKL. This CDR3 region has 15 residues. CDR3 protein: CASSQDGVAGDEQFF. The CDR3 nucleotides are TGCGCCAGCAGCCAAGATGGGGTAGCGGGAGATGAGCAGTTCTTC.

V is TRBV10-2 and J is TRBJ2-2, with 9 bases matching TRBD2. V was pared by 6 bases and J by 5 bases, with 10 bases of the junction left unmatched. The CDR3 consists of 16 residues. CDR1 WSHSY and CDR2 SAAADI come from the germline V gene. This CDR3 is CASRSRIAGVTGELFF. The CDR3 DNA reads TGCGCCAGCAGGAGTAGGATAGCGGGGGTTACCGGGGAGCTGTTTTTT.

The chain is built from TRBV27 and TRBJ2-2; D perhaps matches TRBD1 (6 bases). Trimming removed 4 bases from V and 6 bases from J, with 12 bases in between. Germline CDR1 and CDR2: MNHEY and SMNVEV (reference sequence). This CDR3 has 14 amino acids. The CDR3 DNA is TGTGCCAGCAGTTCCACAGGGTTTCCCGGGGAGCTGTTTTTT. It encodes CASSSTGFPGELFF.

The table lists this clonotype with a few counts. The chain uses TRBV10-3 and TRBJ1-2, with D perhaps TRBD1 (5 bases). Germline V lookup: CDR1 ENHRY, CDR2 SYGVKD. The CDR3 totals 14 residues. Trimming pared 3 bases from V and 6 bases from J, leaving 14 bases between. As DNA, the CDR3 is TGTGCCATCAGTGACGGGGGAGGGCGGGATGGCTACACCTTC. Its translation is CAISDGGGRDGYTF.

The rearrangement uses TRBV3-1 and TRBJ2-7; D may be TRBD1 or TRBD2 (6 bases each). This CDR3 region has 15 residues. V lost 0 bases, J lost 5 bases, and 14 bases lay in between. Germline V lookup: CDR1 LGHDT, CDR2 YNNKEL (reference sequence). This chain's CDR3 is CASSQEQGRFHEQYV. DNA for the CDR3: TGTGCCAGCAGCCAAGAGCAGGGGAGGTTTCACGAGCAGTACGTC.

The rearrangement uses TRBV27 and TRBJ1-1, with a tentative D call TRBD1 (6 bases). The germline V and J ends were trimmed by 5 bases and 3 bases, with 16 bases remaining between them. Germline CDR1 and CDR2: MNHEY and SMNVEV (reference sequence). The CDR3 runs 15 residues. The CDR3 region is CASSASTGAHTEAFF. CDR3 nucleotide sequence: TGTGCCAGCAGTGCCAGCACGGGGGCGCACACTGAAGCTTTCTTT.